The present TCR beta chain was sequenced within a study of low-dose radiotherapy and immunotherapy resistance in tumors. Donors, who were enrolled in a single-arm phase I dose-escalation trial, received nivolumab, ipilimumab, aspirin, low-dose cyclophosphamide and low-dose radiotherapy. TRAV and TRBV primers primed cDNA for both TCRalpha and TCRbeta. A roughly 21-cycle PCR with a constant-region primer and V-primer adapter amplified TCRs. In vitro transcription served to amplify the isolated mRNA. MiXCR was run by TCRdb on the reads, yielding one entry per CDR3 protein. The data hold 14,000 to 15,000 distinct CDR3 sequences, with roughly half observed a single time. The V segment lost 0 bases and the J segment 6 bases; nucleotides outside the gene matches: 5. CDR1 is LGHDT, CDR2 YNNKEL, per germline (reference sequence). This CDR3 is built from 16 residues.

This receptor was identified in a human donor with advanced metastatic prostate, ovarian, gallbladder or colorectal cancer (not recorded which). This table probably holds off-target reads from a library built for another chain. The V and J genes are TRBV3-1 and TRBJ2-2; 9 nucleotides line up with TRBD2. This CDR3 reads CASSQDRGGAPGELFF. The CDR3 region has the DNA TGTGCCAGCAGCCAAGACCGCGGGGGGGCCCCCGGGGAGCTGTTTTTT.